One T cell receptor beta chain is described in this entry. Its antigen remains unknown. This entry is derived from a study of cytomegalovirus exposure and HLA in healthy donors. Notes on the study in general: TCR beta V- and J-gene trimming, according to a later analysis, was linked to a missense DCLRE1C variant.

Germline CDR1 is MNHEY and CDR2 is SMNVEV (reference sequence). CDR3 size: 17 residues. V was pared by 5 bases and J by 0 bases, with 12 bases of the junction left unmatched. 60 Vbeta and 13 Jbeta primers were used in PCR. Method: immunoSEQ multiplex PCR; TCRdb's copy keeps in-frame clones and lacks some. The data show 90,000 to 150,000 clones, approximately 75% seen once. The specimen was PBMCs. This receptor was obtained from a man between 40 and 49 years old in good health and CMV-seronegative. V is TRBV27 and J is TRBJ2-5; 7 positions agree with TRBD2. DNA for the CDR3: TGTGCCAGCAGTCCCTCGTCTAGCGGAGGTTACCAAGAGACCCAGTACTTC. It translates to CASSPSSSGGYQETQYF.